Sequencing of this TCR beta chain was carried out in a study of blood T cell repertoires in COVID-19. The germline V gene encodes CDR1 LNHDA and CDR2 SQIVND (reference sequence). The junction had 8 bases not matched to a gene; V was cut back by 7 bases and J by 6 bases. The CDR3 is 14 residues long. In the original analysis: Amplification from reference gene primers served as the basis for estimated nucleated cell counts. Using immunoSEQ multiplex PCR, the repertoire was profiled, and TCRdb retains in-frame clones only, with some absent. V, J and clone size were drawn from that table, and D and trimming were deduced from the DNA. The sample includes about 50,000 clones, approximately 84% of them seen just once.

Source material: peripheral blood. The chain couples TRBV19 to TRBJ1-5; 8 bases are a match to TRBD1. The sequence was obtained from a man between 65 and 85 years old with active COVID-19. Here the CDR3 DNA reads TGTGCCAGTAAGACAGGGGAGGGCAGTCAGCCCCAGCATTTT. Amino acid sequence: CASKTGEGSQPQHF. The full variable domain, rest sourced from reference TRBV19 and TRBJ1-5, is DGGITQSPKYLFRKEGQNVTLSCEQNLNHDAMYWYRQDPGQGLRLIYYSQIVNDFQKGDIAEGYSVSREKKESFPLTVTSAQKNPTAFYLCASKTGEGSQPQHFGDGTRLSIL.